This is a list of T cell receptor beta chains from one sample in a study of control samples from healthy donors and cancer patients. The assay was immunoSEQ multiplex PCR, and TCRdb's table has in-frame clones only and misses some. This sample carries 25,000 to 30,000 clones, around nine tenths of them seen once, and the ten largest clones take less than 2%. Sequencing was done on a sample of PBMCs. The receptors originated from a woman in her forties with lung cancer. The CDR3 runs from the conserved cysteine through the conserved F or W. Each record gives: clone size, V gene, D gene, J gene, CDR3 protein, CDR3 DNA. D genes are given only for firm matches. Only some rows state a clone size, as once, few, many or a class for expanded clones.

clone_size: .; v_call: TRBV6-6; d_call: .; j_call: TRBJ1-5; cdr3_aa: CASSLDNQPQHF; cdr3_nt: TGTGCCAGCAGTCTTGACAATCAGCCCCAGCATTTT
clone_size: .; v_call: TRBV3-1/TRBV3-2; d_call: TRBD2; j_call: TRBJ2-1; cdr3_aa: CASSQEAGFSYNEQFF; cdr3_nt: TGTGCCAGCAGCCAGGAAGCGGGATTCTCCTACAATGAGCAGTTCTTC
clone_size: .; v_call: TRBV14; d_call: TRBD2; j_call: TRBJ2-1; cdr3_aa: CASSQDTRGGLEQFF; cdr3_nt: TGTGCCAGCAGCCAAGATACGCGGGGGGGCCTAGAGCAGTTCTTC
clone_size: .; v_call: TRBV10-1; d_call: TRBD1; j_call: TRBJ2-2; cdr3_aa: CASSTGVTGELFF; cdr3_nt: TGCGCCAGCAGTACAGGGGTCACCGGGGAGCTGTTTTTT
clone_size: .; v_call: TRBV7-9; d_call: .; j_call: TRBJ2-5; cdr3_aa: CASSLGTRPIETQYF; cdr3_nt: TGTGCCAGCAGCTTAGGGACCCGGCCGATCGAGACCCAGTACTTC
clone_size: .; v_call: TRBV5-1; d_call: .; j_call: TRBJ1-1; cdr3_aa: CASSLAGFMGPRNTEAFF; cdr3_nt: TGCGCCAGCAGCTTGGCCGGCTTTATGGGTCCCAGGAACACTGAAGCTTTCTTT
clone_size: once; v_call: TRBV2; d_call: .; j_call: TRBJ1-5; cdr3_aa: CASSEMVANQPQHF; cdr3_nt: TGTGCCAGCAGTGAAATGGTAGCAAATCAGCCCCAGCATTTT
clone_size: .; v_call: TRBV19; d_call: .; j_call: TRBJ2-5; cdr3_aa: CASSPGWETQYF; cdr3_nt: TGTGCCTCTAGCCCGGGCTGGGAGACCCAGTACTTC
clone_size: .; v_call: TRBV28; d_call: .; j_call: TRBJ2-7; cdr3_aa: CAVLRAYEQYF; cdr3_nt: TGTGCCGTCCTCAGGGCTTACGAGCAGTACTTC
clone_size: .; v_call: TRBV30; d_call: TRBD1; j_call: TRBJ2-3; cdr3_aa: CAWRGQSSTDTQYF; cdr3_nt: TGTGCCTGGAGGGGACAGTCAAGCACAGATACGCAGTATTTT
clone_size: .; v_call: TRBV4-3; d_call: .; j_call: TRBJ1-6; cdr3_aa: CASSQDPGRSPLHF; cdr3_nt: TGCGCCAGCAGCCAAGACCCAGGGAGGTCACCCCTCCACTTT
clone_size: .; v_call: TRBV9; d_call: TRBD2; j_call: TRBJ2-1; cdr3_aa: CASSVAPLAGPNEQFF; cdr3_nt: TGTGCCAGCAGCGTAGCCCCACTAGCGGGGCCCAATGAGCAGTTCTTC
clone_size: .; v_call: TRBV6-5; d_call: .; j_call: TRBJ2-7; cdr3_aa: CASSPGDIYYEQYF; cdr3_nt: TGTGCCAGCAGTCCCGGGGACATCTACTACGAGCAGTACTTC
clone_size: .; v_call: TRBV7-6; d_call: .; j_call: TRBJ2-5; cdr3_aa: CASSSYRAEEETQYF; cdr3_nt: TGTGCCAGCAGCTCGTACCGGGCTGAGGAAGAGACCCAGTACTTC
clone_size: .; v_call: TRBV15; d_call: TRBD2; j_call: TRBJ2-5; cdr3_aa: CATSRDLGAGEETQYF; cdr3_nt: TGTGCCACCAGCAGAGATCTTGGAGCGGGGGAGGAGACCCAGTACTTC
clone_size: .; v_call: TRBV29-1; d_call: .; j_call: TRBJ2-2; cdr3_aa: CSVDGRGRTGELFF; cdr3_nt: TGCAGCGTTGATGGCAGGGGGAGGACCGGGGAGCTGTTTTTT
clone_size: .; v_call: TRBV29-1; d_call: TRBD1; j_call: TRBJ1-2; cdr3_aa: CSAGTAGYGYTF; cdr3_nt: TGCAGCGCCGGGACAGCTGGCTATGGCTACACCTTC
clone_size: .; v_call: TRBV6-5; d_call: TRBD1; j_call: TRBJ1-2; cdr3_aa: CASSRGQGLGGYTF; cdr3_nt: TGTGCCAGCAGTCGGGGACAGGGGCTTGGTGGCTACACCTTC
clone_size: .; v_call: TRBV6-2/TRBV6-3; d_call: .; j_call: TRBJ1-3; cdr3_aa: CASSLRLGQPDPDTIYF; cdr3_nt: TGTGCCAGCAGTTTGAGATTAGGACAGCCGGATCCTGACACCATATATTTT
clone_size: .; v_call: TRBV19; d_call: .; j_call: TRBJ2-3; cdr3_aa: CASSSRTISDTQYF; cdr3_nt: TGTGCCAGTAGTTCCCGGACAATTTCAGATACGCAGTATTTT
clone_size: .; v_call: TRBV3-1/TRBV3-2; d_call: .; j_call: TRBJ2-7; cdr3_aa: CASSQGGDAYEQYF; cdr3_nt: TGTGCCAGCAGCCAAGGGGGAGATGCCTACGAGCAGTACTTC
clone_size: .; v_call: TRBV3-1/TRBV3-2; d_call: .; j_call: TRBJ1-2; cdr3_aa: CASSHTSGGYTF; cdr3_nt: TGTGCCAGCAGCCATACATCGGGAGGCTACACCTTC
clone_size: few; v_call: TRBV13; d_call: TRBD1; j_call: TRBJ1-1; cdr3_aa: CASSDLLGQGVFTEAFF; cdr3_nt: TGTGCCAGCAGCGACCTATTGGGACAGGGGGTGTTCACTGAAGCTTTCTTT
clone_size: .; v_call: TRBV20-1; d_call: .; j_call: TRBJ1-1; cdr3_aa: CSARRGEAFF; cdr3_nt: TGCAGTGCTAGACGAGGGGAAGCTTTCTTT
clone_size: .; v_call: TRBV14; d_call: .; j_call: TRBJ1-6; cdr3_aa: CASSPHHNSPLHF; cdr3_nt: TGTGCCAGCAGCCCTCACCATAATTCACCCCTCCACTTT
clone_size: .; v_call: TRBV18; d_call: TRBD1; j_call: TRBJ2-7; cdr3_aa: CASSPRQGYSYEQYF; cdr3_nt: TGTGCCAGCTCACCCCGACAGGGATACTCCTACGAGCAGTACTTC
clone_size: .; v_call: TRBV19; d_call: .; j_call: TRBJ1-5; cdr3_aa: CASSVGTAGAGQPQHF; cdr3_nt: TGTGCCAGTAGTGTTGGGACCGCCGGGGCCGGTCAGCCCCAGCATTTT
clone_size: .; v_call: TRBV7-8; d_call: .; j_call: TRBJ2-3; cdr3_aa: CASSLVTGTRAGDTQYF; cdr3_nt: TGTGCCAGCAGCTTAGTAACCGGGACCCGAGCGGGTGATACGCAGTATTTT
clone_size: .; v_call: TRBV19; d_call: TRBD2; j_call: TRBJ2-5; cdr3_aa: CASSTNRRGQETQYF; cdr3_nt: TGTGCCAGTAGTACAAACAGGCGGGGGCAAGAGACCCAGTACTTC